A selection of T cell receptor beta chains follows, all from one sample in a study of T cell responses to AZD1222 COVID-19 vaccine. This table comes from immunoSEQ multiplex PCR, and its TCRdb copy is limited to in-frame clones, with some not included. The sample consists of around 130,000 clones, roughly 90% of them appearing once. The material sequenced was peripheral blood, taken on day 0 of AZD1222 vaccination. These receptors were collected from an adult in good health. The CDR3 runs from the conserved cysteine through the conserved F or W. Each record gives: clone size, V gene, J gene, D gene, CDR3 DNA, CDR3 protein. D genes are given only for firm matches. Clone size, where shown, is once, few, many, or a class for clones that have expanded.

-	TRBV5-4	TRBJ1-2	TRBD1	TGTGCCAGCAGGATACCGACAGGGGGCTTAGGCTACACCTTC	CASRIPTGGLGYTF
-	TRBV9	TRBJ1-5	-	TGTGCCAGCAGCGTTGACGGTTATAGCAATCAGCCCCAGCATTTT	CASSVDGYSNQPQHF
-	TRBV9	TRBJ1-3	TRBD1	TGTGCCAGCAGCGTAGCTGCAGGGGGTGGAAACACCATATATTTT	CASSVAAGGGNTIYF
few	TRBV2	TRBJ2-3	TRBD2	TGTGCCAGGAGAGGTGGACTAGTGACCACAGATACGCAGTATTTT	CARRGGLVTTDTQYF
-	TRBV15	TRBJ1-3	-	TGTGCCACCAGCTCCACTCACCCAGGAGGTCGACTCACCATATATTTT	CATSSTHPGGRLTIYF
-	TRBV7-9	TRBJ2-6	-	TGTGCCAGCAGCTTTTTCCTCCAGTCCCTCACTGGGGCCAACGTCCTGACTTTC	CASSFFLQSLTGANVLTF
once	TRBV7-9	TRBJ2-4	-	TGTGCCAGCAGCTTAGTGTCCCAAAACTTACAGTACTTC	CASSLVSQNLQYF
-	TRBV9	TRBJ2-2	-	TGTGCCAGCAGCGTAGACCCCGGGGAGCTGTTTTTT	CASSVDPGELFF
-	TRBV12-3/TRBV12-4	TRBJ2-1	-	TGTGCCAGCAGTTTGCAGGTCTACAATGAGCAGTTCTTC	CASSLQVYNEQFF
-	TRBV5-4	TRBJ2-3	-	TGTGCCAGCTCAGTTGGGACCCTGATTTGGGACACAGATACGCAGTATTTT	CASSVGTLIWDTDTQYF
-	TRBV27	TRBJ1-2	-	TGTGCCAGCATGAAAGCGTATCGGACAGAACACAACTATGGCTACACCTTC	CASMKAYRTEHNYGYTF
-	TRBV5-6	TRBJ1-2	TRBD1	TGTGCCAGCAGCTGGGGAACGGGACAGGGAGTTTATGGCTACACCTTC	CASSWGTGQGVYGYTF
-	TRBV11-2	TRBJ1-4	-	TGTGCCAGCAGCTTAGGGGTGTTTAGGGCCCGAGGAAGAGGGGAAAAACTGTTTTTT	CASSLGVFRARGRGEKLFF
-	TRBV18	TRBJ1-4	TRBD1	TGTGCCAGCTCACCACGGGACAGTAGTGAAAAACTGTTTTTT	CASSPRDSSEKLFF
-	TRBV5-1	TRBJ1-5	-	TGCGCCAGCAGCTTCAGGGTCAAACCGAATCAGCCCCAGCATTTT	CASSFRVKPNQPQHF
-	TRBV3-1/TRBV3-2	TRBJ2-1	-	TGTGCCAGCAGCTTGCAGACTAGTCACTATGAGCAGTTCTTC	CASSLQTSHYEQFF
-	TRBV5-1	TRBJ2-3	-	TGCGCCAGCAGCTTGGGATGGTCTTTGGGCACAGATACGCAGTATTTT	CASSLGWSLGTDTQYF
-	TRBV7-9	TRBJ2-2	TRBD1	TGTGCCAGCAGCTTAGATCAGGGGGCGTACACCGGGGAGCTGTTTTTT	CASSLDQGAYTGELFF
-	TRBV7-2	TRBJ1-4	-	TGTGCCAGCGGGGAGTGGGGTTTGGGTGAAAAACTGTTTTTT	CASGEWGLGEKLFF